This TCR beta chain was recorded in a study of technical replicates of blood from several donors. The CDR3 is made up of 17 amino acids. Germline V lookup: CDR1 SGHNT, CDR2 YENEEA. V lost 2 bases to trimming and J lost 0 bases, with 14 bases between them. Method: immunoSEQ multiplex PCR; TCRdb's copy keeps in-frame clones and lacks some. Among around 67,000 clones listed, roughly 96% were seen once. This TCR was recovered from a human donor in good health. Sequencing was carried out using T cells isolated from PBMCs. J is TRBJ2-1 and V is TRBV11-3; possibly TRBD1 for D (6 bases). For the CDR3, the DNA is TGTGCCAGCAGCTTACACGGACAGCCCTACTCCTACAATGAGCAGTTCTTC. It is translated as CASSLHGQPYSYNEQFF.